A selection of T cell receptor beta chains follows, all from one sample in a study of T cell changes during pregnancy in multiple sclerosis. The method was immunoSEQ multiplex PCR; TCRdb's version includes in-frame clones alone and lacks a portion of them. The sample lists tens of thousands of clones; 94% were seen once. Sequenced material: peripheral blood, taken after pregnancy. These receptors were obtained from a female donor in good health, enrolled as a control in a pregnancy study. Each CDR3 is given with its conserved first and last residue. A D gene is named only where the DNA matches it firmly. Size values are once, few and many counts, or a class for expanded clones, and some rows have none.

CASSSLVAGEFPDTQYF	TGCGCCAGCAGCTCCCTTGTAGCGGGAGAGTTCCCAGATACGCAGTATTTT	NA	TRBJ2-3	TRBV5-1	TRBD2
CASSPYGLAGGNEQFF	TGTGCCAGCTCCCCGTACGGACTAGCGGGAGGGAATGAGCAGTTCTTC	NA	TRBJ2-1	TRBV18	TRBD2
CASSLLWSGSYEQYF	TGTGCCAGCAGCTTACTGTGGAGCGGGAGCTACGAGCAGTACTTC	NA	TRBJ2-7	TRBV7-2	TRBD2
CASLAHSYEQFF	TGTGCCAGCCTCGCCCATAGCTATGAGCAGTTCTTC	NA	TRBJ2-1	TRBV6-6	NA
CASSLARRANGELFF	TGTGCCAGCAGCTTAGCTCGGCGGGCGAACGGGGAGCTGTTTTTT	NA	TRBJ2-2	TRBV7-6	NA
CASSLAGAGYEQYF	TGTGCCAGCAGCTTAGCTGGGGCCGGGTACGAGCAGTACTTC	NA	TRBJ2-7	TRBV7-9	NA
CASSQSQGQRSSAFF	TGTGCCAGCAGCCAAAGCCAGGGACAGCGGTCGTCGGCTTTCTTT	NA	TRBJ1-1	TRBV14	TRBD1
CSVVVGQGVYEQYF	TGCAGCGTTGTGGTGGGACAGGGGGTCTACGAGCAGTACTTC	NA	TRBJ2-7	TRBV29-1	TRBD1
CASSAGQGYSGNTIYF	TGTGCCAGCAGCGCCGGACAGGGGTACTCTGGAAACACCATATATTTT	NA	TRBJ1-3	TRBV9	TRBD1
CAWGAGAYEQYF	TGTGCCTGGGGCGCAGGGGCTTACGAGCAGTACTTC	NA	TRBJ2-7	TRBV30	NA
CASSLDSGPSTDTQYF	TGCGCCAGCAGCTTGGATAGCGGTCCTAGCACAGATACGCAGTATTTT	NA	TRBJ2-3	TRBV5-1	NA
CASSFSGGRTDTQYF	TGTGCCAGCAGTTTTTCGGGAGGGCGCACAGATACGCAGTATTTT	NA	TRBJ2-3	TRBV28	TRBD2
CASSPEQGAYEQYF	TGTGCCAGCTCCCCAGAGCAGGGGGCGTACGAGCAGTACTTC	NA	TRBJ2-7	TRBV18	TRBD1
CASSAYGTGAQPQHF	TGTGCCAGTAGTGCCTACGGGACAGGGGCACAGCCCCAGCATTTT	once	TRBJ1-5	TRBV19	TRBD1
CASSPSIVRAGEQFF	TGTGCCAGCAGTCCCTCTATTGTGAGGGCCGGTGAGCAGTTCTTC	NA	TRBJ2-1	TRBV13	NA
CASSLSKASGPRADTQYF	TGTGCCAGCAGTTTATCTAAGGCTAGCGGGCCCAGAGCAGATACGCAGTATTTT	NA	TRBJ2-3	TRBV27	TRBD2
CASSLRRNHPGVMENEQFF	TGTGCCAGCAGCTTACGGCGGAATCACCCAGGGGTCATGGAGAATGAGCAGTTCTTC	NA	TRBJ2-1	TRBV11-2	NA
CASSNYKGGPRADTQYF	TGTGCCAGCAGCAACTACAAGGGAGGGCCACGGGCAGATACGCAGTATTTT	NA	TRBJ2-3	TRBV5-4	TRBD2
CASSSGTNYGYTF	TGCGCCAGCAGCTCGGGAACTAACTATGGCTACACCTTC	NA	TRBJ1-2	TRBV5-1	NA
CASSQAPRGSLSDTQYF	TGTGCCAGCAGCCAAGCGCCCAGGGGATCTCTTTCGGATACGCAGTATTTT	NA	TRBJ2-3	TRBV4-2	NA
CASSPGQGVATEQFF	TGTGCCAGCAGCCCGGGACAGGGAGTTGCGACTGAGCAGTTCTTC	NA	TRBJ2-1	TRBV7-2	TRBD1
CASHGQDATNEKLFF	TGTGCCAGCCACGGACAGGACGCAACTAATGAAAAACTGTTTTTT	NA	TRBJ1-4	TRBV28	TRBD1
CASTETGGWLVF	TGTGCCAGCACTGAGACAGGGGGCTGGCTGGTTTTT	many	TRBJ1-4	TRBV2	TRBD1
CASSSAGYNEQFF	TGCGCCAGCTCCTCCGCGGGCTACAATGAGCAGTTCTTC	NA	TRBJ2-1	TRBV5-1	NA
CASRTGTGGTEAFF	TGTGCCAGCAGGACCGGGACAGGGGGCACTGAAGCTTTCTTT	few	TRBJ1-1	TRBV6-4	TRBD1
CASSQRSGIYNEQFF	TGTGCCAGCAGCCAAAGGTCGGGGATTTACAATGAGCAGTTCTTC	NA	TRBJ2-1	TRBV14	NA
CASRIQGTGQPQHF	TGTGCCAGCCGAATACAGGGGACGGGTCAGCCCCAGCATTTT	NA	TRBJ1-5	TRBV28	TRBD1
CASSLQTLGTPTGELFF	TGTGCCAGCAGCTTACAAACCCTAGGGACACCGACCGGGGAGCTGTTTTTT	NA	TRBJ2-2	TRBV11-3	NA
CATAETGWVGELFF	TGTGCCACCGCGGAAACAGGGTGGGTCGGGGAGCTGTTTTTT	NA	TRBJ2-2	TRBV6-5	NA
CASSLLPPGLAGTDTQYF	TGCGCCAGCAGCTTGTTGCCCCCTGGGCTAGCGGGGACAGATACGCAGTATTTT	NA	TRBJ2-3	TRBV5-1	TRBD2
CASSLDREFYEQYF	TGTGCCAGCAGTCTAGACAGGGAGTTTTACGAGCAGTACTTC	NA	TRBJ2-7	TRBV6-1	TRBD1
CASSSQGPYNEQFF	TGTGCCAGCAGCTCACAGGGTCCCTACAATGAGCAGTTCTTC	NA	TRBJ2-1	TRBV11-3	NA
CASSLASGTSGINEQFF	TGCGCCAGCAGCTTAGCATCCGGGACTAGCGGGATCAATGAGCAGTTCTTC	NA	TRBJ2-1	TRBV5-1	TRBD2
CASSLGWADSNQPQHF	TGTGCCAGCAGTTTAGGGTGGGCAGATAGCAATCAGCCCCAGCATTTT	NA	TRBJ1-5	TRBV28	NA
CASSFPPGEQYF	TGCGCCAGCAGCTTCCCTCCGGGAGAGCAGTACTTC	once	TRBJ2-7	TRBV5-1	NA
CASSELASYNEQFF	TGTGCCAGCAGTGAACTAGCATCCTACAATGAGCAGTTCTTC	once	TRBJ2-1	TRBV6-1	NA
CASSLDRSSTDTQYF	TGTGCCAGCAGCTTAGACAGGTCTAGCACAGATACGCAGTATTTT	NA	TRBJ2-3	TRBV7-2	NA
CASSLGVGGNTIYF	TGTGCCAGCAGCTTGGGGGTCGGCGGGAACACCATATATTTT	NA	TRBJ1-3	TRBV5-4	NA
CASSGSGSYEQYF	TGTGCCAGCAGCGGGAGCGGTTCGTACGAGCAGTACTTC	NA	TRBJ2-7	TRBV2	NA
CASSPEGANTEAFF	TGTGCCAGCTCACCAGAGGGGGCGAACACTGAAGCTTTCTTT	few	TRBJ1-1	TRBV18	TRBD1
CASSSTRFNTQYF	TGTGCCAGCAGCTCGACTAGATTCAATACGCAGTATTTT	NA	TRBJ2-3	TRBV5-4	NA
CASSDSRASGSYNEQFF	TGTGCCAGCAGTGACTCGAGAGCTAGCGGCTCCTACAATGAGCAGTTCTTC	NA	TRBJ2-1	TRBV6-4	TRBD2
CASSQIAGGPGETQYF	TGCGCCAGCAGCCAAATAGCGGGAGGGCCGGGGGAGACCCAGTACTTC	NA	TRBJ2-5	TRBV4-1	TRBD2
CASSQTLSGTYEQYF	TGTGCCAGCAGCCAAACGCTTAGCGGGACCTACGAGCAGTACTTC	NA	TRBJ2-7	TRBV4-2	TRBD2
CASSLFETSTDTQYF	TGTGCCAGCAGTTTATTTGAGACTAGCACAGATACGCAGTATTTT	NA	TRBJ2-3	TRBV28	NA
CASSPETSGRDEQFF	TGCGCCAGCAGCCCAGAGACTAGCGGGAGGGATGAGCAGTTCTTC	NA	TRBJ2-1	TRBV4-1	TRBD2
CASSLDRFNTEAFF	TGTGCCAGTAGTCTCGACAGATTCAACACTGAAGCTTTCTTT	once	TRBJ1-1	TRBV19	NA
CASSPDRGNNEQFF	TGTGCCAGCTCACCAGACAGGGGGAACAATGAGCAGTTCTTC	NA	TRBJ2-1	TRBV18	TRBD1
CASSFFPPREGSSSYNEQFF	TGTGCCAGCAGTTTTTTTCCACCACGTGAGGGATCTAGCTCCTACAATGAGCAGTTCTTC	NA	TRBJ2-1	TRBV28	NA
CASSLGLAGESETQYF	TGTGCCAGCAGCCTGGGACTAGCGGGAGAATCGGAGACCCAGTACTTC	NA	TRBJ2-5	TRBV28	TRBD2
CASSLDRGRQYEQFF	TGTGCCAGCAGTTTGGACAGGGGGCGCCAATATGAGCAGTTCTTC	NA	TRBJ2-1	TRBV27	TRBD1
CASSLDGAGASGQFF	TGCGCCAGCAGCTTGGATGGGGCGGGAGCGTCGGGGCAGTTCTTC	NA	TRBJ2-1	TRBV5-1	TRBD2
CASSQMAAYEQYF	TGCGCCAGCAGCCAAATGGCTGCCTACGAGCAGTACTTC	NA	TRBJ2-7	TRBV4-1	NA
CASSFTGSFEQYF	TGCGCCAGCAGCTTCACAGGGTCGTTCGAGCAGTACTTC	NA	TRBJ2-7	TRBV5-1	NA
CASSQAEGLGGNTIYF	TGTGCCAGCAGCCAAGCGGAGGGGTTAGGTGGAAACACCATATATTTT	NA	TRBJ1-3	TRBV7-2	NA
CASSWAGFSTDTQYF	TGTGCCAGCAGCTGGGCGGGGTTCAGCACAGATACGCAGTATTTT	NA	TRBJ2-3	TRBV5-6	NA
CASSEEFGEQYF	TGCGCCAGCAGCGAAGAGTTTGGCGAGCAGTACTTC	NA	TRBJ2-7	TRBV5-1	NA
CASNALPTGPSEAFF	TGTGCCAGTAACGCCCTCCCGACAGGCCCCTCTGAAGCTTTCTTT	NA	TRBJ1-1	TRBV19	NA